The TCR beta chain described here comes from a study of identical twins. This clonotype showed up just a few times. This CDR3 contains 13 residues. V lost 5 bases and J lost 6; bases outside the gene matches: 5. Germline CDR1 and CDR2: DFQATT and SNEGSKA (reference sequence). MiXCR, applied by TCRdb to the 5' RACE reads, yields one record per CDR3 protein. The sample has just over 500,000 distinct CDR3 sequences, 22% seen once. These data were also filed under a second study, of T cells expressing NK-cell markers.

The sequencing input was CD4+ T cells sorted from blood. The V call is TRBV20-1, the J call TRBJ2-7; 12 bases line up with TRBD2. This receptor was identified in a woman aged 18-35 years in good health. The CDR3 nucleotides are TGCAGTGCTCTAGCGGGAGGGAGGGGCGAGCAGTACTTC. Translating it yields CSALAGGRGEQYF.